This passage covers 4 T cell receptor beta chains from one sample sequenced in a study of Graves' ophthalmopathy and Graves' hyperthyroidism. The TCR beta CDR3 regions underwent amplification from RNA transcripts. RT-PCR was first run with HTBI primers, then multiplex PCR in a second round. TCRdb independently ran MiXCR on the multiplex PCR reads; one entry per CDR3 protein. The sample has around 26,000 distinct CDR3 sequences; about half are singletons. The sample was peripheral blood. The origin of the receptors is an adult woman with stable Graves' hyperthyroidism.

This clonotype was counted many times. This CDR3 reads CASSTKVQSTDTQYF. CDR3 DNA: TGTGCCAGCAGCACAAAAGTACAGAGCACAGATACGCAGTATTTT. The chain uses TRBV27 and TRBJ2-3, with D uncertain. CDR1 is MNHEY, CDR2 SMNVEV, per germline (reference sequence). The CDR3 contains 15 residues. V dropped 6 bases and J dropped 0 bases, with 13 bases sitting between them.

The chain joins TRBV2 to TRBJ1-3; 11 positions agree with TRBD1. This CDR3 has 15 residues. Trimming took 7 bases from V and 8 from J; bases not matched to a gene: 10. Germline V gene data show CDR1 as SNHLY and CDR2 as FYNNEI. The CDR3: CASTGQGAVGYTIYF. The CDR3 DNA follows: TGTGCCAGCACCGGACAGGGGGCGGTTGGCTACACCATATATTTT.

This clonotype appeared many times. The chain has TRBV7-9 and TRBJ2-5; 9 bases map to TRBD2. The germline V gene encodes CDR1 SEHNR and CDR2 FQNEAQ (reference sequence). With 6 bases clipped from V and 0 bases from J, the junction kept 17 bases outside the gene matches. The CDR3 is 19 amino acids. The CDR3 DNA follows: TGTGCCAGCAGAAACATGGAGGATAGCGGGAGAAGGTACCAAGAGACCCAGTACTTC. Its translation is CASRNMEDSGRRYQETQYF.

Details on this clonotype: This CDR3 is missing its conserved last phenylalanine or tryptophan, likely due to a read error. The chain is built from TRBV5-5 and TRBJ2-5, with a possible D match to TRBD2 (5 bases). The CDR3 is made up of 16 amino acids. The V gene's germline CDR1 is SGHKS and CDR2 YYEKEE (reference sequence). The V gene lost 4 bases and the J gene lost 1 base, with 17 bases spanning the gap. CDR3 DNA: TGTGCCAGCAGCCGGAGGTCTATGGACCTCCAAGAGACCCAGTACTGC. This gives the protein CASSRRSMDLQETQYC.